This is a list of T cell receptor beta chains from one sample in a study of radiation and T cells in renal cell carcinoma. The method was immunoSEQ multiplex PCR; TCRdb's version includes in-frame clones alone and lacks a portion of them. The table records some 130,000 clones, approximately 75% of them present only once. This specimen was blood, taken from a patient whose treatment included radiotherapy and nephrectomy. All receptors come from a woman in her fifties or sixties with renal cell carcinoma. CDR3s include the opening cysteine and the closing phenylalanine or tryptophan. The D gene is left open where the match is weak. A clone size is listed for some rows: how often the clone was seen (once, few, many), or a class if it is expanded.

TRBV6-1	TRBJ2-5	NA	TRBD1	TGTGCCAGCAGTGGCCGGGACAGGGGATCAGGAGAGACCCAGTACTTC	CASSGRDRGSGETQYF
TRBV9	TRBJ2-2	NA	NA	TGTGCCAGCAGCGTAGGGCAGGCCTCGAACACCGGGGAGCTGTTTTTT	CASSVGQASNTGELFF
TRBV20-1	TRBJ1-1	NA	NA	TGCAGTGCTGGAAGGAACACTGAAGCTTTCTTT	CSAGRNTEAFF
TRBV2	TRBJ2-3	NA	TRBD1	TGTGCCAGCAGGAAAGACAGGGGGCCCTCAGATACGCAGTATTTT	CASRKDRGPSDTQYF
TRBV5-6	TRBJ2-1	few	NA	TGTGCCAGCAGCTTAGGTGGGGGATCCAAGTTCTTC	CASSLGGGSKFF
TRBV30	TRBJ1-4	NA	NA	TGTGCCTGGAGGTCCGGACGAGCAACTAATGAAAAACTGTTTTTT	CAWRSGRATNEKLFF
TRBV19	TRBJ1-5	NA	TRBD1	TGTGCCAGTAGTATAGGCGACAGGGGCTTCAATCAGCCCCAGCATTTT	CASSIGDRGFNQPQHF
TRBV6-1	TRBJ2-1	NA	TRBD2	TGTGCCAGCAGCCTAGCGGCCTACAATGAGCAGTTCTTC	CASSLAAYNEQFF
TRBV5-1	TRBJ2-7	few	NA	TGCGCCAGCAGCTTGGAGACAGGCCCCTACGAGCAGTACTTC	CASSLETGPYEQYF
TRBV7-2	TRBJ1-5	NA	NA	TGTGCCAGCAGCTTATCGTACGGTAGCAATCAGCCCCAGCATTTT	CASSLSYGSNQPQHF
TRBV7-2	TRBJ2-7	NA	TRBD2	TGTGCCAGCAGGCTCGGACTAGCGGGGGGCTACGAGCAGTACTTC	CASRLGLAGGYEQYF
TRBV7-3	TRBJ2-5	few	NA	TGTGCCAGCAGCTTAGGGTTCGGGAAGAATTGGGGCCAGTACTTC	CASSLGFGKNWGQYF
TRBV7-2	TRBJ1-2	NA	NA	TGTGCCAGCAGCTTAAGCGGGGATGGCTACACCTTC	CASSLSGDGYTF
TRBV9	TRBJ1-1	NA	NA	TGTGCCAGCAGCGCAACCTCAAAACAGTATGCCGAAGGAAGAGCTTTCTTT	CASSATSKQYAEGRAFF
TRBV6-5	TRBJ2-3	NA	NA	TGTGCCAGCAGTCAAACGCGGACACCCACAGATACGCAGTATTTT	CASSQTRTPTDTQYF
TRBV4-1	TRBJ2-7	NA	NA	TGCGCCAGCAGCCAAGACCCGACAGCCTACGAGCAGTACTTC	CASSQDPTAYEQYF
TRBV9	TRBJ1-1	once	TRBD1	TGTGCCAGCAGCTCGCGGGGACAGCAAACCACTGAAGCTTTCTTT	CASSSRGQQTTEAFF
TRBV19	TRBJ1-6	NA	TRBD1	TGTGCCAGTAGTACTACAGGACAGGGAATACCACCCCTCCACTTT	CASSTTGQGIPPLHF
TRBV28	TRBJ2-7	NA	TRBD1	TGTGCCAGCAGAATGCAGGGGGCCCTCAGAGCGAAATGGTCCTACGAGCAGTACTTC	CASRMQGALRAKWSYEQYF
TRBV7-9	TRBJ2-7	NA	NA	TGTGCCAGCAGCAACTACGGGGGATCGGACCGCCAAGGGAACGAGCAGTACTTC	CASSNYGGSDRQGNEQYF
TRBV27	TRBJ1-2	NA	TRBD1	TGTGCCAGCAGCGGGACAGGGTCTTATGGCTACACCTTC	CASSGTGSYGYTF
TRBV11-2	TRBJ2-7	NA	TRBD1	TGTGCCAGCAGCCCCAATGACAGGGGATTCGGCGAGCAGTACTTC	CASSPNDRGFGEQYF
TRBV5-4	TRBJ1-6	NA	TRBD1	TGTGCCAGCAGCCTGGGACAGGGGCGGAATAATTCACCCCTCCACTTT	CASSLGQGRNNSPLHF
TRBV29-1	TRBJ2-3	NA	NA	TGCAGCGGGGGTCGACAGGCTAGCACAGATACGCAGTATTTT	CSGGRQASTDTQYF
TRBV10-3	TRBJ2-7	once	NA	TGTGCCATCAGTGAGTCGAGGGACCGCTCCTACGAGCAGTACTTC	CAISESRDRSYEQYF
TRBV27	TRBJ1-2	once	NA	TGTGCCAGCAGTTTAGTCGGGGGCGACTATGGCTACACCTTC	CASSLVGGDYGYTF
TRBV18	TRBJ1-2	NA	NA	TGTGCCAGCTCACCACAGGGTCCCTATGGCTACACCTTC	CASSPQGPYGYTF
TRBV6-1	TRBJ1-1	NA	NA	TGTGCCAGCAGTCCTACAGGGCCCCACACTGAAGCTTTCTTT	CASSPTGPHTEAFF
TRBV7-8	TRBJ1-5	NA	NA	TGTGCCAGCAGCTTACGGGGCGACTATAGCAATCAGCCCCAGCATTTT	CASSLRGDYSNQPQHF
TRBV11-2	TRBJ2-7	once	NA	TGTGCCAGCAGCTTAGAACAGTTCTACGAGCAGTACTTC	CASSLEQFYEQYF
TRBV5-1	TRBJ1-6	NA	NA	TGCGCCAGCAGTAGGGGGGGGCTAGGATCACCCCTCCACTTT	CASSRGGLGSPLHF
TRBV11-2	TRBJ1-6	NA	NA	TGTGCCAGCAGGGATTCAGAGAGGGGCTCCTATAATTCACCCCTCCACTTT	CASRDSERGSYNSPLHF
TRBV11-2	TRBJ2-3	NA	NA	TGTGCCAGCAGCTTCCCCGGATCAGATACGCAGTATTTT	CASSFPGSDTQYF
TRBV15	TRBJ2-2	once	NA	TGTGCCACCAGCAGAGAAGTCGGGTGGGACACCGGGGAGCTGTTTTTT	CATSREVGWDTGELFF
TRBV11-3	TRBJ2-1	few	NA	TGTGCCAGCAGCTTGCTCCCCTACAATGAGCAGTTCTTC	CASSLLPYNEQFF
TRBV2	TRBJ1-5	NA	TRBD1	TGTGCCAGCAGTTCCGGGACAGGGGGCTGGCAGCCCCAGCATTTT	CASSSGTGGWQPQHF
TRBV19	TRBJ2-1	NA	TRBD1	TGTGCCAGTAGTATAGATAACAGGGGGCGATCGGACGAGCAGTTCTTC	CASSIDNRGRSDEQFF
TRBV28	TRBJ2-7	NA	NA	TGTGCCAGCAGTTCCAGGGAGGCCCGTCCGGCCTACGAGCAGTACTTC	CASSSREARPAYEQYF
TRBV28	TRBJ2-7	NA	NA	TGTGCCAGCAGTTTCTCCAGCGACGAGCAGTACTTC	CASSFSSDEQYF
TRBV11-2	TRBJ2-7	NA	TRBD1	TGTGCCAGCAGCCCCGGAACAGGGGGCTCCTACGAGCAGTACTTC	CASSPGTGGSYEQYF
TRBV5-1	TRBJ2-1	NA	TRBD2	TGCGCCAGCAGCTTTGACCAGCGGGGGGTCGATGAGCAGTTCTTC	CASSFDQRGVDEQFF
TRBV14	TRBJ2-7	NA	NA	TGTGCCAGCAGCCCAGGGAGTGGAAACTACGAGCAGTACTTC	CASSPGSGNYEQYF
TRBV7-2	TRBJ1-2	NA	NA	TGTGCCAGCAGCTTAGGACCGGTAGTGGGTGGCTACACCTTC	CASSLGPVVGGYTF
TRBV18	TRBJ2-3	NA	TRBD1	TGTGCCAGCTCACCAGAGGACAGGGTATCAGATACGCAGTATTTT	CASSPEDRVSDTQYF
TRBV28	TRBJ1-6	few	TRBD1	TGTGCCACCCTGGACAGGGCACGTCCACCCCTCCACTTT	CATLDRARPPLHF
TRBV6-1	TRBJ1-1	NA	NA	TGTGCCAGCAGTGGGACCCAGGTCCTGAACACTGAAGCTTTCTTT	CASSGTQVLNTEAFF
TRBV6-1	TRBJ1-6	NA	NA	TGTGCCAGCAGCGCGACTCCTCCTAATTCACCCCTCCACTTT	CASSATPPNSPLHF
TRBV9	TRBJ1-1	NA	NA	TGTGCCAGCAGCGTAACGCAGAACACTGAAGCTTTCTTT	CASSVTQNTEAFF
TRBV5-8	TRBJ2-5	NA	NA	TGTGCCAGCAGCTTGGACAGGGGGGGTTTTGTCCAGTACTTC	CASSLDRGGFVQYF
TRBV6-6	TRBJ1-2	NA	TRBD1	TGTGCCAGCAGTGAGGACAGGGGGCTCTCTGGCTACACCTTC	CASSEDRGLSGYTF
TRBV5-1	TRBJ2-5	NA	NA	TGCGCCAGCAGCCGTCTCGAGGGCCTGGAGACCCAGTACTTC	CASSRLEGLETQYF